This T cell receptor (beta chain) was observed in a study of early T cells in non-severe SARS-CoV-2 infection. The TCR library protocol was used to attach unique molecular identifiers. These identifiers were attached to individual cDNA molecules. TCRdb passed the 5' RACE reads through MiXCR, listing each CDR3 protein once. This sample carries around 44,000 distinct CDR3 sequences, around 10% of them seen once, and the ten largest clones take about 8.3%. This clonotype came up many times. The sequence was collected from an adult who was a healthcare worker with PCR-confirmed SARS-CoV-2 infection or an uninfected control (not recorded which). The sequencing sample was made of whole blood.

The CDR3 sequence: CSVEALAGGSDEQFF. DNA for the CDR3: TGCAGCGTTGAGGCCCTAGCGGGAGGGTCGGATGAGCAGTTCTTC. This chain joins TRBV29-1 and TRBJ2-1, with 12 nucleotides matching TRBD2. The germline gives CDR1 SQVTM, CDR2 ANQGSEA. The CDR3 is 15 amino acids. V gave up 3 bases and J gave up 8 bases; unmatched junction bases: 8.